These 13 T cell receptor beta chains were sequenced from one sample in a study of blood T cell repertoires in COVID-19. Profiled with immunoSEQ multiplex PCR; TCRdb holds only in-frame clones, not every one. This sample yields approximately 300,000 clones, of which more than 75% are seen a single time; 1% belongs to the top ten. The sample taken for sequencing was peripheral blood. These receptors came from a man between 45 and 60 years old with active or convalescent COVID-19.

This chain connects TRBV24-1 to TRBJ2-1; 15 bases fit TRBD2. Trimming took 2 bases from V and 10 from J; bases not matched to a gene: 8. The germline V gene has CDR1 KGHDR and CDR2 SFDVKD. CDR3 length: 17 amino acids. The chain's CDR3 is CATSDYRTSGGVGEQFF. The DNA of the CDR3 is TGTGCCACCAGTGATTACAGGACTAGCGGGGGGGTTGGGGAGCAGTTCTTC.

The rearrangement uses TRBV7-2 and TRBJ2-5; 12 bases align to TRBD2. The CDR3 runs to 15 residues. Germline CDR1 is SGHTA and CDR2 is FQGNSA. V shed 4 bases and J 3 bases; nucleotides not matched to a gene: 3. CDR3 in DNA: TGTGCCAGCAGCTGGAGACTAGCGGGGGAAGAGACCCAGTACTTC. It is translated as CASSWRLAGEETQYF.

The chain recombines TRBV5-1 with TRBJ2-3, with D possibly matching TRBD2 (6 bases). Germline V gene sequence: CDR1 SGHRS, CDR2 YFSETQ. The CDR3 spans 15 residues. Trimming took off 7 bases at V and 2 bases at J, with 17 bases between the two ends. This chain's CDR3 is CASSLTGLVTDTQYF. The CDR3 DNA sequence: TGCGCCAGCTCCCTAACGGGACTTGTCACAGATACGCAGTATTTT.

The chain uses TRBV18 and TRBJ1-3; tentative D call: TRBD1 (5 bases). The CDR3 has 17 amino acids. Germline CDR1 KGHSH, CDR2 LQKENI. V was clipped by 2 bases and J by 0 bases, with 14 bases between them. This CDR3 is CASSPLGGDLSGNTIYF. The CDR3 DNA sequence: TGTGCCAGCTCACCATTAGGAGGGGACCTCTCTGGAAACACCATATATTTT.

As DNA, the CDR3 is TGTGCCAGCCAAAGAGCAACTAATGAAAAACTGTTTTTT. Encoded protein: CASQRATNEKLFF. V usage is TRBV11-2 and J usage is TRBJ1-4; no reliable D call. The V gene lost 8 bases and the J gene lost 0 bases, with 7 bases spanning the gap. The CDR3 consists of 13 residues. The germline CDR1 and CDR2 sequences are SGHAT and FQNNGV.

The genes are TRBV10-2 and TRBJ1-1; the D is unclear. CDR1 is WSHSY, CDR2 SAAADI, per germline. V dropped 6 bases and J dropped 4 bases, with 15 bases sitting between them. This CDR3 spans 14 amino acids. CDR3 coding DNA: TGCGCCAGCAGAGGACTCCCCGAGAGCACTGAAGCTTTCTTT. Its translation: CASRGLPESTEAFF.

This sequence joins TRBV9 and TRBJ2-3, with D perhaps TRBD2 (6 bases). CDR1 and CDR2 from the germline V gene are SGDLS and YYNGEE. V lost 4 bases, J lost 11 bases, and 14 bases lay in between. This CDR3 comprises 12 residues. The CDR3 sequence: CASSKPSGVQYF. DNA of the CDR3: TGTGCCAGCAGCAAACCCTCGGGAGTGCAGTATTTT.

This chain links TRBV5-1 with TRBJ2-1; 9 nucleotides align to TRBD2. The trim removed 10 bases at V and 7 bases at J, leaving 15 bases unmatched. CDR1 and CDR2 from the germline V gene are SGHRS and YFSETQ. The CDR3 is 15 amino acids. CDR3 amino acids: CACSSGTHLSNEQFF. CDR3 in DNA: TGCGCCTGCTCTAGCGGGACCCACCTTTCGAATGAGCAGTTCTTC.

The genes are TRBV4-2 and TRBJ1-5; TRBD1 is a possible D gene (5 bases). CDR1 LGHNA and CDR2 YNFKEQ come from the germline V gene. CDR3 size: 16 residues. Trimming left V 0 bases short and J 0 bases short, with 9 bases between. The CDR3 here is CASSQDGGNSNQPQHF. The CDR3 bases are TGTGCCAGCAGCCAAGATGGGGGGAATAGCAATCAGCCCCAGCATTTT.

The V gene is TRBV28, the J gene TRBJ1-4; D might be TRBD1 (6 bases). Per germline, CDR1 MDHEN and CDR2 SYDVKM. Trimming cost V 3 bases and J 4 bases, with 15 bases left between them. CDR3 length: 16 residues. CDR3 region: CASSFAIGQNNEKLFF. For the CDR3, the DNA is TGTGCCAGCAGTTTTGCCATAGGACAGAATAATGAAAAACTGTTTTTT. The variable domain in full, completed from reference TRBV28 and TRBJ1-4, reads DVKVTQSSRYLVKRTGEKVFLECVQDMDHENMFWYRQDPGLGLRLIYFSYDVKMKEKGDIPEGYSVSREKKERFSLILESASTNQTSMYLCASSFAIGQNNEKLFFGSGTQLSVL.

The rearrangement uses TRBV7-3 and TRBJ2-1, with a weak D call TRBD2 (5 bases). V was clipped by 5 bases and J by 0 bases, with 11 bases between them. Per germline, CDR1 SGHTA and CDR2 FQGTGA. The CDR3 is made up of 15 amino acids. CDR3 protein: CASSPTTSSYNEQFF. CDR3 DNA sequence: TGTGCCAGCAGCCCAACTACTAGCTCCTACAATGAGCAGTTCTTC.

The chain uses TRBV5-4 and TRBJ2-1, with TRBD2 matching over 9 bases. V shed 1 base and J 1 base; nucleotides not matched to a gene: 3. Germline CDR1 and CDR2: SGHNT and YYREEE (reference sequence). The CDR3 covers 16 residues. The DNA of the CDR3 is TGTGCCAGCAGCTTGTTTCTAGCGGGATCCTACAATGAGCAGTTCTTC. It is translated as CASSLFLAGSYNEQFF.

This sequence joins TRBV7-9 and TRBJ1-6; the match to TRBD1 covers 7 bases. The trim removed 5 bases at V and 11 bases at J, leaving 6 bases unmatched. The CDR3 contains 13 residues. Germline CDR1 SEHNR, CDR2 FQNEAQ (reference sequence). The DNA of the CDR3 is TGTGCCAGCAGCCGACAGGGTCTGACACCCCTCCACTTT. This translates into CASSRQGLTPLHF.